The next 21 T cell receptor beta chains were all read from a single sample in a study of OX40 agonist ivuxolimab in advanced cancers. Measured with immunoSEQ multiplex PCR; TCRdb has only the in-frame clones, and not every one. The table records around 60,000 clones, roughly 88% of them present only once. The sequencing used CD4+ or CD8+ T cells sorted from blood, collected in a trial of the OX40 agonist ivuxolimab. The receptors originated from an adult with an advanced solid tumor such as melanoma, head and neck, liver or kidney cancer.

The chain is built from TRBV29-1 and TRBJ2-7, with D unresolved. The CDR3 loop spans 12 amino acids. The V end lost 7 bases, the J end lost 2 bases, and 12 bases lay between the germline ends. Germline V lookup: CDR1 SQVTM, CDR2 ANQGSEA. CDR3 sequence (DNA): TGCAGCGCCTCGGGCTCTACCTACGAGCAGTACTTC. It specifies CSASGSTYEQYF.

A word on this clone: The same CDR3 is also encoded by other DNA sequences in this sample. The chain couples TRBV10-3 to TRBJ2-2; 8 bases are a match to TRBD1. V lost 4 bases and J lost 6; bases outside the gene matches: 4. This CDR3 has 14 amino acids. CDR1 ENHRY and CDR2 SYGVKD come from the germline V gene. CDR3 bases: TGTGCCATCAGTGGGCAGGGGGCGGCCGGGGAGCTGTTTTTT. Protein product: CAISGQGAAGELFF.

This clone was detected once. The chain is built from TRBV7-2 and TRBJ2-6, with D perhaps TRBD2 (6 bases). Looked up from germline, CDR1 is SGHTA and CDR2 is FQGNSA. The CDR3 loop spans 15 amino acids. The V gene lost 5 bases and the J gene lost 2 bases, with 10 bases spanning the gap. CDR3 nucleotide sequence: TGTGCCAGCAGCCCCTCGGGGGCTGGGGCCAACGTCCTGACTTTC. Encoded protein: CASSPSGAGANVLTF.

The V call is TRBV14, the J call TRBJ2-3; 7 bases fit TRBD1. Germline loops: CDR1 SGHDN, CDR2 FVKESK. This CDR3 spans 15 amino acids. The trim removed 4 bases at V and 4 bases at J, leaving 8 bases unmatched. CDR3: CASSRRGQSSDTQYF. CDR3 nucleotide sequence: TGTGCCAGCAGCCGCCGGGGACAGAGCTCAGATACGCAGTATTTT.

This chain uses TRBV5-1 with TRBJ2-6; D is undetermined. V was trimmed by 0 bases and J by 2 bases, leaving 0 bases between them. The CDR3 covers 13 residues. Germline-derived CDR1 and CDR2 are SGHRS and YFSETQ. The CDR3 region has the DNA TGCGCCAGCAGCTTGGCTGGGGCCAACGTCCTGACTTTC. Its protein is CASSLAGANVLTF.

The CDR3: CASSRQGARSSGYTF. In nucleotides, the CDR3 is TGTGCCAGCAGTAGACAGGGGGCCAGGAGCTCTGGCTACACCTTC. V and J are TRBV6-4 and TRBJ1-2; 10 bases match TRBD1. CDR1 is MRHNA, CDR2 SNTAGT, per germline. This CDR3 comprises 15 residues. V lost 5 bases, J lost 7 bases, and 10 bases stayed unmatched.

The count of this clone is one. The chain employs TRBV6-5 and TRBJ2-2; perhaps TRBD1 as D (6 bases). The CDR3 spans 15 residues. Trimming left V 2 bases short and J 4 bases short, with 11 bases between. From germline, CDR1 is MNHEY and CDR2 SVGAGI. The CDR3 loop reads CASSYLGASTGELFF. The CDR3 DNA sequence: TGTGCCAGCAGTTACCTGGGGGCAAGCACCGGGGAGCTGTTTTTT.

This clone occurred once. This chain links TRBV6-5 with TRBJ1-1; 8 bases are a match to TRBD1. V trimming: 2 bases; J trimming: 7 bases; junction bases outside the gene matches: 12. CDR3 length: 16 amino acids. Germline V gene sequence: CDR1 MNHEY, CDR2 SVGAGI. CDR3 coding DNA: TGTGCCAGCAGTTACCTCCAAGGGCAGGGGGCGGGTGAAGCTTTCTTT. This sequence encodes CASSYLQGQGAGEAFF.

The chain links TRBV6-5 to TRBJ1-3; D gene ambiguous. Germline V gene sequence: CDR1 MNHEY, CDR2 SVGAGI. CDR3 length equals 13 residues. V lost 6 bases and J lost 3, with 9 bases in between. CDR3 bases: TGTGCCAGCAGCCCCCGCGTTGGAAACACCATATATTTT. Translation: CASSPRVGNTIYF.

The chain has TRBV5-1 and TRBJ1-2, with 7 nucleotides matching TRBD1. The CDR3 loop spans 14 amino acids. Germline V CDR1 and CDR2: SGHRS, YFSETQ. V shed 1 base, J shed 3 bases, and the junction held 3 bases outside the gene matches. CDR3 protein: CASSLSTGDYGYTF. The DNA of the CDR3 is TGCGCCAGCAGCTTGTCAACAGGGGACTATGGCTACACCTTC.

The V and J genes are TRBV5-6 and TRBJ2-2; 9 bases are a match to TRBD1. V shed 3 bases, J shed 0 bases, and the junction held 6 bases outside the gene matches. Germline CDR1 reads SGHDT; CDR2 reads YYEEEE. The CDR3 covers 17 residues. The CDR3 here is CASSSNRDRANTGELFF. The CDR3 DNA follows: TGTGCCAGCAGCTCGAACCGGGACAGGGCGAACACCGGGGAGCTGTTTTTT.

This clone was seen more than once but under ten times. The chain couples TRBV7-9 to TRBJ2-7, with D unclear. The CDR3 runs 15 residues. The V end lost 5 bases, the J end lost 0 bases, and 14 bases lay between the germline ends. Germline-derived CDR1 and CDR2 are SEHNR and FQNEAQ (reference sequence). CDR3 nucleotides: TGTGCCAGCAGCCCTTGGACCCCAAGCTCCTACGAGCAGTACTTC. Translating it yields CASSPWTPSSYEQYF.

The chain links TRBV6-5 to TRBJ1-2, with a weak D call TRBD1 (6 bases). The germline V and J ends were trimmed by 9 bases and 8 bases, with 19 bases remaining between them. The CDR3 extends over 13 amino acids. Germline V lookup: CDR1 MNHEY, CDR2 SVGAGI. For the CDR3, the DNA is TGTGCCAGTGGGACAAAGGGGATTGGGGGCTACACCTTC. This codes for CASGTKGIGGYTF.

The chain joins TRBV6-5 to TRBJ2-1; possibly TRBD1 or TRBD2 for D (5 bases each). This CDR3 is built from 11 residues. V was cut by 6 bases and J by 6 bases, with 6 bases left in between. Germline V CDR1 and CDR2: MNHEY, SVGAGI. Here the CDR3 reads CASSGANEQFF. Written as DNA, the CDR3 is TGTGCCAGCAGCGGGGCCAATGAGCAGTTCTTC.

V usage is TRBV5-4 and J usage is TRBJ2-5; 9 positions match TRBD2. This CDR3 region has 15 residues. Trimming removed 4 bases from V and 4 bases from J; junction bases left unmatched: 8. Germline V CDR1 and CDR2: SGHNT, YYREEE (reference sequence). The chain's CDR3 is CASSPSGGPIETQYF. In DNA form, the CDR3 reads TGTGCCAGCAGCCCCAGCGGGGGGCCCATAGAGACCCAGTACTTC.

The genes are TRBV7-2 and TRBJ2-5; 7 nucleotides line up with TRBD2. Germline CDR1 is SGHTA and CDR2 is FQGNSA. J gave up 4 bases and V 8 bases, and 7 bases lay outside the gene matches. CDR3 length: 13 amino acids. CDR3 nucleotide sequence: TGTGCCAGCGGGAGACTAGCAGTAGAGACCCAGTACTTC. Translation gives CASGRLAVETQYF.

The chain links TRBV29-1 to TRBJ1-3; TRBD1 matches at 7 bases. Germline V lookup: CDR1 SQVTM, CDR2 ANQGSEA. The CDR3 sequence is 12 residues long. The V and J ends lost 8 bases and 4 bases, in that order; junction bases with no gene match: 5. The CDR3 loop is CSIRTGGNTIYF. CDR3 nucleotide sequence: TGCAGCATAAGGACAGGAGGAAACACCATATATTTT.

The chain joins TRBV2 to TRBJ1-6; perhaps TRBD1 as D (5 bases). The V end lost 7 bases, the J end lost 7 bases, and 14 bases lay between the germline ends. This CDR3 contains 14 residues. CDR1 SNHLY and CDR2 FYNNEI come from the germline V gene. DNA for the CDR3: TGTGCCAGCAAGGGGACCCCGGAGAATTCACCCCTCCACTTT. Encoded protein: CASKGTPENSPLHF. Based on the CDR3 plus reference TRBV2 and TRBJ1-6, the full variable domain is EPEVTQTPSHQVTQMGQEVILRCVPISNHLYFYWYRQILGQKVEFLVSFYNNEISEKSEIFDDQFSVERPDGSNFTLKIRSTKLEDSAMYFCASKGTPENSPLHFGNGTRLTVT.

CDR3 bases: TGTGCCAGCAGTGGTACAGGGGGATATAGCAATCAGCCCCAGCATTTT. The encoded protein is CASSGTGGYSNQPQHF. The rearrangement joins TRBV2 to TRBJ1-5; 8 nucleotides align to TRBD1. Trimming cost V 4 bases and J 0 bases; bases outside gene matches: 5. Germline V lookup: CDR1 SNHLY, CDR2 FYNNEI. The CDR3 is 16 residues long.

The chain links TRBV11-1 to TRBJ2-7; possibly TRBD1 for D (6 bases). Trimming took off 5 bases at V and 3 bases at J, with 14 bases between the two ends. The CDR3 sequence is 14 residues long. Germline CDR1 reads SGHAT; CDR2 reads FQDESV (reference sequence). Here the CDR3 DNA reads TGTGCCAGCAGCAGAAACAGGGTTGACTACGAGCAGTACTTC. Protein product: CASSRNRVDYEQYF.

V and J are TRBV7-2 and TRBJ2-1; 10 nucleotides match TRBD2. Germline CDR1 reads SGHTA; CDR2 reads FQGNSA. V dropped 5 bases and J dropped 5; count of bases not matched to a gene: 6. The CDR3 runs to 15 residues. CDR3 protein: CASSQSGGGHNEQFF. CDR3 in DNA: TGTGCCAGCAGCCAGAGCGGGGGGGGCCACAATGAGCAGTTCTTC.